This is a list of T cell receptor beta chains from one sample in a study of blood T cell repertoires in COVID-19. The data were produced by immunoSEQ multiplex PCR, yet TCRdb's version contains in-frame clones alone and is incomplete. The sample yields 40,000 to 50,000 clones, 65% to 85% seen once. Input material: peripheral blood. These receptors were obtained from a man between 35 and 55 years old with active or convalescent COVID-19. Both conserved end residues are part of each CDR3. The D gene is left open where the match is weak. Only part of the rows carry a size: once, few, many, or a class if the clone is expanded.

v_call	clone_size	d_call	j_call	cdr3_aa	cdr3_nt
TRBV3-1/TRBV3-2	NA	TRBD2	TRBJ2-3	CASSHIPSGGTDTQYF	TGTGCCAGCAGCCATATCCCTAGCGGGGGCACAGATACGCAGTATTTT
TRBV7-6	NA	TRBD2	TRBJ2-7	CASSLAASGDYEQYF	TGTGCCAGCAGCTTAGCGGCTAGCGGGGACTACGAGCAGTACTTC
TRBV6-2/TRBV6-3	NA	TRBD1	TRBJ1-1	CASSRDSTEAFF	TGTGCCAGCAGTAGGGACAGCACTGAAGCTTTCTTT
TRBV5-1	NA	NA	TRBJ1-4	CASKEGTNEKLFF	TGCGCCAGCAAGGAGGGTACTAATGAAAAACTGTTTTTT
TRBV28	NA	TRBD1	TRBJ2-1	CASSIPGGSSYNEQFF	TGTGCCAGCAGTATACCAGGGGGAAGCTCCTACAATGAGCAGTTCTTC
TRBV5-1	NA	TRBD2	TRBJ2-1	CASSPTSGLPVDEQFF	TGCGCCAGCAGCCCGACTAGCGGTCTGCCGGTGGATGAGCAGTTCTTC
TRBV20-1	NA	NA	TRBJ2-5	CSASKDNQETQYF	TGCAGTGCTAGTAAGGACAACCAAGAGACCCAGTACTTC
TRBV19	NA	NA	TRBJ2-7	CASRDYGRNEQYF	TGTGCCAGTAGGGACTATGGAAGGAACGAGCAGTACTTC
TRBV9	NA	TRBD2	TRBJ2-1	CASSVVTSPYNEQFF	TGTGCCAGCAGCGTAGTGACTAGCCCTTACAATGAGCAGTTCTTC
TRBV28	NA	TRBD1	TRBJ2-1	CASSSAGTGEYNEQFF	TGTGCCAGCAGTTCAGCCGGGACAGGGGAATACAATGAGCAGTTCTTC
TRBV28	NA	NA	TRBJ1-2	CASSPSPSYGYTF	TGTGCCAGCAGTCCTTCCCCTAGCTATGGCTACACCTTC
TRBV6-2/TRBV6-3	NA	TRBD1	TRBJ1-1	CASSRQKGQGVAFF	TGTGCCAGCAGTCGACAAAAGGGACAGGGAGTAGCTTTCTTT
TRBV27	NA	NA	TRBJ2-5	CASSFQGSPSKETQYF	TGTGCCAGCAGTTTTCAGGGTTCGCCCTCTAAGGAGACCCAGTACTTC
TRBV5-1	NA	TRBD2	TRBJ2-1	CASSPSGSRDEQFF	TGCGCCAGCAGCCCTAGCGGGAGTAGGGATGAGCAGTTCTTC
TRBV11-2	few	TRBD1	TRBJ2-7	CASSLGQGGEQYF	TGTGCCAGCAGCTTAGGACAGGGGGGAGAGCAGTACTTC
TRBV7-9	NA	NA	TRBJ1-3	CASRRKSGGASGNTIYF	TGTGCCAGCAGACGTAAGAGCGGAGGGGCCTCTGGAAACACCATATATTTT
TRBV27	NA	TRBD1	TRBJ2-1	CASSLEHRGPPRQFF	TGTGCCAGCAGTTTAGAGCACAGGGGACCTCCACGGCAGTTCTTC
TRBV4-2	NA	TRBD1	TRBJ1-2	CASSQELGQNYGYTF	TGTGCCAGCAGCCAGGAATTGGGACAGAACTATGGCTACACCTTC
TRBV25-1	NA	NA	TRBJ2-6	CASSEYRGSGANVLTF	TGTGCCAGCAGTGAATATCGGGGCTCTGGGGCCAACGTCCTGACTTTC
TRBV30	NA	NA	TRBJ1-1	CAWRWATNTEAFF	TGTGCCTGGAGGTGGGCCACGAACACTGAAGCTTTCTTT
TRBV6-2/TRBV6-3	NA	NA	TRBJ1-2	CASSLVLQDGYTF	TGTGCCAGCAGCCTCGTCCTACAGGATGGCTACACCTTC
TRBV19	NA	NA	TRBJ1-5	CASSGGGPRPQHF	TGTGCCAGTAGTGGGGGCGGACCGCGGCCCCAGCATTTT
TRBV19	NA	TRBD1	TRBJ1-2	CASNQPYGTGDYGYTF	TGTGCCAGCAACCAACCTTATGGGACAGGGGACTATGGCTACACCTTC
TRBV7-2	NA	NA	TRBJ2-1	CASSLMWVGDEQFF	TGTGCCAGCAGCTTGATGTGGGTGGGCGATGAGCAGTTCTTC
TRBV18	NA	TRBD1	TRBJ2-6	CASSPGTGVLSGANVLTF	TGTGCCAGCTCACCAGGGACAGGGGTCCTCTCTGGGGCCAACGTCCTGACTTTC
TRBV3-1/TRBV3-2	NA	NA	TRBJ1-1	CASTWWGDTEAFF	TGTGCCAGCACCTGGTGGGGGGACACTGAAGCTTTCTTT
TRBV3-1/TRBV3-2	NA	TRBD2	TRBJ2-5	CASSQGPGGGETQYF	TGTGCCAGCAGCCAAGGTCCGGGAGGTGGCGAGACCCAGTACTTC
TRBV30	NA	TRBD2	TRBJ2-1	CAWSGLAGNDEQFF	TGTGCCTGGAGTGGTCTAGCGGGGAACGATGAGCAGTTCTTC
TRBV5-5	NA	TRBD2	TRBJ2-3	CASSRAGLAGAVGTDTQYF	TGTGCCAGCAGCCGGGCGGGACTAGCGGGAGCGGTGGGCACAGATACGCAGTATTTT
TRBV12-3/TRBV12-4	NA	NA	TRBJ2-3	CASRGPNTDTQYF	TGTGCCAGCAGGGGGCCCAACACAGATACGCAGTATTTT
TRBV28	NA	NA	TRBJ1-1	CASRAGSRAEAFF	TGTGCCAGCAGGGCAGGGTCCAGGGCTGAAGCTTTCTTT
TRBV11-2	NA	NA	TRBJ1-2	CASSLQGRLAYGYTF	TGTGCCAGCAGCTTACAGGGGCGGTTGGCCTATGGCTACACCTTC
TRBV6-5	NA	NA	TRBJ2-2	CASSPVGASGELFF	TGTGCCAGCAGCCCAGTTGGGGCATCCGGGGAGCTGTTTTTT
TRBV28	NA	TRBD1	TRBJ2-1	CASSEGALSYNEQFF	TGTGCCAGCAGCGAGGGGGCGCTTTCCTACAATGAGCAGTTCTTC
TRBV30	NA	NA	TRBJ1-1	CAWSVFTAMNTEAFF	TGTGCCTGGAGTGTATTTACAGCCATGAACACTGAAGCTTTCTTT
TRBV10-1	NA	NA	TRBJ2-3	CASRASGADTQYF	TGCGCCAGCAGGGCTTCGGGGGCAGATACGCAGTATTTT
TRBV6-5	NA	TRBD1	TRBJ1-3	CATLTGGGNTIYF	TGTGCCACCCTGACAGGGGGAGGAAACACCATATATTTT